The 21 T cell receptor beta chains below come from one sample, sequenced in a study of shared clonotypes between healthy human individuals. Generated by immunoSEQ multiplex PCR, the TCRdb table keeps only in-frame clones and is missing some. The sample yields fewer than 700,000 clones, around 78% seen once. Material: PBMCs. These receptors were collected from a woman aged 35 to 49 in good health. Some clones in this sample may be carry-over from other donors' samples.

This rearrangement joins TRBV5-5 to TRBJ1-2; 7 bases align to TRBD1. Germline V lookup: CDR1 SGHKS, CDR2 YYEKEE (reference sequence). The CDR3 spans 15 residues. The ends lost 3 bases at V and 1 base at J; junction bases unmatched: 6. CDR3 sequence (DNA): TGTGCCAGCAGCTCGCAGGGGGGGATTAACTATGGCTACACCTTC. Its translation: CASSSQGGINYGYTF.

This chain uses TRBV19 with TRBJ2-2; D ambiguous. V dropped 11 bases and J dropped 3 bases, with 13 bases sitting between them. CDR1 and CDR2 from the germline V gene are LNHDA and SQIVND (reference sequence). The CDR3 has 13 amino acids. This chain's CDR3 is CAAWGRDTGELFF. The CDR3 DNA reads TGTGCCGCTTGGGGTCGAGACACCGGGGAGCTGTTTTTT. Drawing the rest from reference TRBV19 and TRBJ2-2, the complete variable domain is DGGITQSPKYLFRKEGQNVTLSCEQNLNHDAMYWYRQDPGQGLRLIYYSQIVNDFQKGDIAEGYSVSREKKESFPLTVTSAQKNPTAFYLCAAWGRDTGELFFGEGSRLTVL.

The rearrangement joins TRBV19 to TRBJ2-1, with 7 bases fitting TRBD2. Unmatched junction bases numbered 12, after V lost 8 bases and J lost 5 bases. Germline CDR1 is LNHDA and CDR2 is SQIVND (reference sequence). The CDR3 extends over 15 amino acids. In DNA form, the CDR3 reads TGTGCCAGTGGACTCAGTAGCGGGTGGCACAATGAGCAGTTCTTC. This gives the protein CASGLSSGWHNEQFF.

This clone was seen a handful of times. The chain carries TRBV4-1 and TRBJ1-1; D is possibly TRBD1 (6 bases). Between the trimmed V and J ends, which lost 0 bases and 2 bases, there was a span of 13 bases. Germline CDR1 MGHRA, CDR2 YSYEKL. This CDR3 comprises 16 residues. The CDR3 loop is CASSQDRGQINTEAFF. The CDR3 bases are TGCGCCAGCAGCCAAGATCGGGGACAAATTAACACTGAAGCTTTCTTT.

The rearrangement links TRBV11-2 to TRBJ2-7; D not certain. V lost 0 bases to trimming and J lost 3 bases, with 9 bases between them. CDR1 SGHAT and CDR2 FQNNGV come from the germline V gene. The CDR3 runs to 14 residues. The CDR3 reads CASSLDLPIYEQYF. In DNA form, the CDR3 reads TGTGCCAGCAGCTTAGATCTTCCCATCTACGAGCAGTACTTC.

This clone was detected only a few times. The chain couples TRBV11-3 to TRBJ2-1, with TRBD2 identical over 11 bases. The CDR3 runs 16 residues. The J segment lost 7 bases and the V segment lost 4 bases, leaving 9 bases of the junction unmatched. In germline, CDR1 is SGHNT, CDR2 YENEEA. CDR3 in amino acids: CASSSTSSGRWNEQFF. The CDR3 DNA reads TGTGCCAGCAGCTCCACGTCTAGCGGGAGGTGGAATGAGCAGTTCTTC. Combining the CDR3 with reference TRBV11-3 and TRBJ2-1 gives the whole variable domain EAGVVQSPRYKIIEKKQPVAFWCNPISGHNTLYWYLQNLGQGPELLIRYENEEAVDDSQLPKDRFSAERLKGVDSTLKIQPAELGDSAVYLCASSSTSSGRWNEQFFGPGTRLTVL.

V gene TRBV15 combines with J gene TRBJ1-3; D not certain. V gave up 8 bases and J gave up 0 bases, with 5 bases separating them. The length of the CDR3 is 12 residues. Per the germline V gene, CDR1 is LNHNV and CDR2 is YYDKDF (reference sequence). The CDR3 DNA is TGTGCCACCTCATCCTCTGGAAACACCATATATTTT. It translates to CATSSSGNTIYF.

The V call is TRBV11-2, the J call TRBJ2-1; 8 positions agree with TRBD1. Per germline, CDR1 SGHAT and CDR2 FQNNGV. This CDR3 has 17 amino acids. J was trimmed by 1 base and V by 5 bases; bases with no gene match: 10. The CDR3 bases are TGTGCCAGCAGCCCCCGACAGGGGACGATATCCTACAATGAGCAGTTCTTC. This translates into CASSPRQGTISYNEQFF.

This clone was counted a single time. The chain has TRBV15 and TRBJ1-1; D gene unclear. There are 14 residues in the CDR3. Germline lookup yields CDR1 LNHNV and CDR2 YYDKDF (reference sequence). V lost 0 bases to trimming and J lost 3 bases, with 8 bases between them. CDR3 nucleotide sequence: TGTGCCACCAGCAGAGATTTTACGGACACTGAAGCTTTCTTT. It codes for CATSRDFTDTEAFF. The complete variable domain, with remaining parts taken from reference TRBV15 and TRBJ1-1, reads DAMVIQNPRYQVTQFGKPVTLSCSQTLNHNVMYWYQQKSSQAPKLLFHYYDKDFNNEADTPDNFQSRRPNTSFCFLDIRSPGLGDTAMYLCATSRDFTDTEAFFGQGTRLTVV.

A single count supports this clone. DNA of the CDR3: TGTGCCAGCAGTTTATCGTTGGGGAGCACTGAAGCTTTCTTT. Its protein is CASSLSLGSTEAFF. The chain recombines TRBV27 with TRBJ1-1; D not certain. Between the trimmed V and J ends, which lost 0 bases and 4 bases, there was a span of 9 bases. The length of the CDR3 is 14 residues. Germline V gene data show CDR1 as MNHEY and CDR2 as SMNVEV (reference sequence).

This chain joins TRBV6-1 and TRBJ2-1; TRBD1 might be the D (6 bases). The CDR3 consists of 13 residues. Per the germline V gene, CDR1 is MNHNS and CDR2 is SASEGT. Trimming cost V 6 bases and J 7 bases, with 13 bases left between them. The CDR3 region has the DNA TGTGCCAGCAGATTACAGGGTGTGAATGAGCAGTTCTTC. Translated, it gives CASRLQGVNEQFF.

About this clone: A far larger clone is off by one base, so a read error is likely. Other DNA sequences in the same sample also yield this CDR3. V usage is TRBV30 and J usage is TRBJ1-1, with D maybe TRBD1 (5 bases). Per germline, CDR1 GTSNPN and CDR2 SVGIG (reference sequence). The CDR3 length is 16 residues. The CDR3 sequence is CARRVGGGSANTEAFF. The CDR3 DNA is TGTGCCCGGAGGGTCGGGGGGGGAAGTGCGAACACCGAAGCTTTCTTT.

The genes are TRBV9 and TRBJ2-7; tentatively, D is TRBD1 or TRBD2 (6 bases each). The CDR3 runs to 14 residues. Germline V gives CDR1 SGDLS, CDR2 YYNGEE. Trimming left V 4 bases short and J 5 bases short, with 16 bases between. For the CDR3, the DNA is TGTGCCAGCAGCCCCCGTAGGGGGGTCGACGAGCAGTACTTC. Amino acid sequence: CASSPRRGVDEQYF. Full variable domain (outside the CDR3, taken from reference TRBV9 and TRBJ2-7): DSGVTQTPKHLITATGQRVTLRCSPRSGDLSVYWYQQSLDQGLQFLIQYYNGEERAKGNILERFSAQQFPDLHSELNLSSLELGDSALYFCASSPRRGVDEQYFGPGTRLTVT.

The V call is TRBV2, the J call TRBJ1-2; TRBD1 matches 7 bases. V gave up 4 bases and J gave up 7 bases; unmatched junction bases: 6. CDR1 and CDR2 (germline): SNHLY, FYNNEI. The CDR3 contains 13 residues. CDR3 nucleotide sequence: TGTGCCAGCAGTGTAACAGGGGCGGGTGGCTACACCTTC. Its translation is CASSVTGAGGYTF.

The chain has TRBV5-1 and TRBJ2-1; D is unresolved. This CDR3 contains 12 residues. From germline, CDR1 is SGHRS and CDR2 YFSETQ. V lost 7 bases and J 6 bases, leaving 11 bases between the germline ends. The CDR3 loop reads CASGDLRNEQFF. The DNA for the CDR3 is TGCGCCAGCGGAGACTTACGCAATGAGCAGTTCTTC. The whole variable domain, filled in from reference TRBV5-1 and TRBJ2-1, reads KAGVTQTPRYLIKTRGQQVTLSCSPISGHRSVSWYQQTPGQGLQFLFEYFSETQRNKGNFPGRFSGRQFSNSRSEMNVSTLELGDSALYLCASGDLRNEQFFGPGTRLTVL.

The CDR3 region is CASRVLNSLYGYTF. The CDR3 coding sequence is TGTGCCAGCAGGGTACTAAACAGTCTCTATGGCTACACCTTC. This rearrangement joins TRBV28 to TRBJ1-2; D unclear. The germline gives CDR1 MDHEN, CDR2 SYDVKM. Trimming removed 6 bases from V and 4 bases from J, with 15 bases in between. The CDR3 contains 14 residues.

The V call is TRBV9, the J call TRBJ1-1; 7 bases agree with TRBD1. The CDR3 is 15 residues long. The germline V gene encodes CDR1 SGDLS and CDR2 YYNGEE. J gave up 2 bases and V 5 bases, and 9 bases lay outside the gene matches. CDR3 DNA: TGTGCCAGCAGAACCAGGGACAGCGCAAACACTGAAGCTTTCTTT. This gives the protein CASRTRDSANTEAFF. Full variable domain (remainder filled in from reference TRBV9 and TRBJ1-1): DSGVTQTPKHLITATGQRVTLRCSPRSGDLSVYWYQQSLDQGLQFLIQYYNGEERAKGNILERFSAQQFPDLHSELNLSSLELGDSALYFCASRTRDSANTEAFFGQGTRLTVV.

The chain combines TRBV6-6 with TRBJ1-1; D is unresolved. The CDR3 spans 14 residues. Germline V lookup: CDR1 MNHNY, CDR2 SVGAGI (reference sequence). V lost 0 bases, J lost 7 bases, and 12 bases lay in between. The CDR3 is CASSYSSGESEAFF. The CDR3 nucleotides are TGTGCCAGCAGTTACTCCTCCGGGGAGAGTGAAGCTTTCTTT.

V is TRBV4-2 and J is TRBJ2-1, with a possible D match to TRBD2 (5 bases). The CDR3 covers 14 residues. The germline V gene has CDR1 LGHNA and CDR2 YNFKEQ. V was clipped by 1 base and J by 5 bases, with 9 bases between them. The CDR3 here is CASSQAGRNNEQFF. For the CDR3, the DNA is TGTGCCAGCAGCCAAGCGGGAAGGAACAATGAGCAGTTCTTC.

This chain connects TRBV10-1 to TRBJ1-1; a weak D match, TRBD1 (5 bases). Germline V gene data show CDR1 as WNHNN and CDR2 as SYGVQD (reference sequence). The V end was cut by 7 bases, the J end by 5 bases, with 20 bases between. The CDR3 extends over 15 amino acids. CDR3 in amino acids: CASTRDRQGGTEAFF. The CDR3 coding sequence is TGCGCCAGCACCCGGGATCGTCAGGGAGGTACTGAAGCTTTCTTT.

The chain is built from TRBV18 and TRBJ1-1; the D gene is possibly TRBD1 (6 bases). V shed 6 bases and J shed 5 bases, with 19 bases lying between them. CDR1 and CDR2 from the germline V gene are KGHSH and LQKENI. The length of the CDR3 is 15 residues. CDR3 in amino acids: CASSPSQGSFTEAFF. In DNA form, the CDR3 reads TGTGCCAGCTCGCCATCGCAGGGGAGTTTTACTGAAGCTTTCTTT.